A selection of T cell receptor beta chains follows, all from one sample in a study of T cells in Graves' hyperthyroidism and ophthalmopathy. MiXCR was run by TCRdb on the multiplex PCR reads, yielding one entry per CDR3 protein. The repertoire includes 490,000 or so distinct CDR3 sequences, 15% to 20% of them detected once, and 29% sits in the top ten. Sequenced input: blood. The receptor set was obtained from a woman aged 25 to 39 with Graves' ophthalmopathy. Both conserved end residues are part of each CDR3. D genes are given only for firm matches. The size entry is marked missing in some rows and otherwise reads once, few, many or a size class.

clone size: many; J gene: TRBJ2-3; CDR3 length: 16; V gene: TRBV20-1; D gene: TRBD2; CDR3 protein: CSARGMTSGSVNTQYF; CDR3 DNA: TGCAGTGCTAGAGGAATGACTAGCGGGAGTGTAAATACGCAGTATTTT
clone size: many; J gene: TRBJ1-1; CDR3 length: 15; V gene: TRBV7-2; D gene: TRBD1; CDR3 protein: CASSLGDRLKDQAFF; CDR3 DNA: TGTGCCAGCAGCTTAGGGGACAGACTTAAGGATCAAGCTTTCTTT
clone size: NA; J gene: TRBJ2-7; CDR3 length: 15; V gene: TRBV7-3; D gene: TRBD2; CDR3 protein: CASSQTREDSYEQYF; CDR3 DNA: TGTGCCAGCAGCCAGACGCGGGAGGACTCCTACGAGCAGTACTTC
clone size: NA; J gene: TRBJ2-7; CDR3 length: 14; V gene: TRBV5-6; D gene: NA; CDR3 protein: CASSLFGTLYEQYF; CDR3 DNA: TGTGCCAGCAGCTTGTTTGGGACACTCTACGAGCAGTACTTC
clone size: many; J gene: TRBJ1-1; CDR3 length: 15; V gene: TRBV2; D gene: TRBD1; CDR3 protein: CASRQGQGGFQGAFF; CDR3 DNA: TGTGCCAGCAGACAGGGACAGGGGGGCTTCCAAGGAGCTTTCTTT
clone size: many; J gene: TRBJ2-2; CDR3 length: 17; V gene: TRBV3-1; D gene: NA; CDR3 protein: CASSRQGVSQSTGELFF; CDR3 DNA: TGTGCCAGCAGCCGACAAGGGGTCTCCCAGTCCACCGGGGAGCTGTTTTTT
clone size: once; J gene: TRBJ2-3; CDR3 length: 18; V gene: TRBV4-3; D gene: TRBD2; CDR3 protein: CASSPTLGGAGSTDTQYF; CDR3 DNA: TGCGCCAGCAGCCCGACGCTGGGAGGAGCGGGAAGCACAGATACGCAGTATTTT
clone size: NA; J gene: TRBJ1-2; CDR3 length: 13; V gene: TRBV5-5; D gene: NA; CDR3 protein: CASRRDGLYGYTF; CDR3 DNA: TGTGCCAGCAGGAGGGATGGGCTATATGGCTACACCTTC
clone size: NA; J gene: TRBJ2-3; CDR3 length: 15; V gene: TRBV28; D gene: NA; CDR3 protein: CASTSLGTEGDTQYF; CDR3 DNA: TGTGCCAGCACCTCTTTGGGGACGGAGGGGGATACGCAGTATTTT
clone size: many; J gene: TRBJ2-5; CDR3 length: 16; V gene: TRBV7-2; D gene: TRBD2; CDR3 protein: CASSLTSGRRGETQYF; CDR3 DNA: TGTGCCAGCAGCCTTACTAGCGGGAGAAGGGGGGAGACCCAGTACTTC
clone size: few; J gene: TRBJ2-3; CDR3 length: 16; V gene: TRBV5-1; D gene: TRBD2; CDR3 protein: CASSLAIAGGPSTQYF; CDR3 DNA: TGCGCCAGCAGCTTGGCCATAGCGGGAGGGCCCTCAACGCAGTATTTT
clone size: NA; J gene: TRBJ1-2; CDR3 length: 14; V gene: TRBV4-3; D gene: TRBD1; CDR3 protein: CASSQANQGGGYTF; CDR3 DNA: TGCGCCAGCAGCCAAGCCAACCAGGGGGGAGGCTACACCTTC
clone size: NA; J gene: TRBJ1-2; CDR3 length: 14; V gene: TRBV4-3; D gene: NA; CDR3 protein: CASNQEGFGYGYTF; CDR3 DNA: TGCGCCAGCAACCAAGAAGGTTTTGGCTATGGCTACACCTTC
clone size: few; J gene: TRBJ2-5; CDR3 length: 16; V gene: TRBV18; D gene: TRBD1; CDR3 protein: CASSLNSGQGGETQYF; CDR3 DNA: TGTGCCAGCTCGCTCAATTCGGGACAGGGAGGAGAGACCCAGTACTTC
clone size: few; J gene: TRBJ2-5; CDR3 length: 13; V gene: TRBV19; D gene: TRBD1; CDR3 protein: CASSEGQQETQYF; CDR3 DNA: TGTGCCAGTAGTGAGGGACAGCAAGAGACCCAGTACTTC